These 20 T cell receptor beta chains came from one sample sequenced in a study of neurological immune-mediated disorders. TCRdb fed the 5' RACE reads into MiXCR, producing one record per CDR3 protein. The data show more than 45,000 distinct CDR3 sequences, about an eighth seen once. Sequencing input: PBMCs. These receptors were taken from a man aged 55 to 70 in good health.

This clonotype was picked up many times. CDR3 protein: CASTLRNEQFF. The CDR3 DNA is TGTGCCAGCACCTTGAGGAATGAGCAGTTCTTC. V and J are TRBV12-3 or TRBV12-4 and TRBJ2-1; D gene uncertain. CDR3 length: 11 amino acids. Deletions cut 7 bases from V and 7 bases from J, with 8 bases between.

This clonotype came up many times. This rearrangement joins TRBV11-2 to TRBJ1-6; maybe TRBD1 (6 bases). Germline V gene lookup returns CDR1 SGHAT and CDR2 FQNNGV. CDR3 length equals 15 residues. V was trimmed by 3 bases and J by 7 bases, leaving 13 bases between them. CDR3 sequence reads: CASSLQGRGNSPLHF. The DNA of the CDR3 is TGTGCCAGCAGCTTGCAGGGGCGAGGGAATTCACCCCTCCACTTT.

This clonotype appeared many times. The gene calls are TRBV20-1 and TRBJ2-3; no clear D. The germline V gene encodes CDR1 DFQATT and CDR2 SNEGSKA (reference sequence). The germline V and J ends were trimmed by 8 bases and 5 bases, with 11 bases remaining between them. This CDR3 is built from 11 residues. CDR3 DNA sequence: TGCAGTTTCCTTAGGATAGATACGCAGTATTTT. Translating it yields CSFLRIDTQYF.

The genes are TRBV12-3 or TRBV12-4 and TRBJ2-7; perhaps D is TRBD1 or TRBD2 (6 bases each). The CDR3 sequence is 15 residues long. V lost 3 bases to trimming and J lost 3 bases, with 15 bases between them. CDR3 protein: CASSFGQSGGYEQYF. CDR3 coding DNA: TGTGCCAGCAGTTTCGGACAGTCCGGGGGCTACGAGCAGTACTTC.

Comment on this clonotype: One end of the junction does not line up with germline, which may come from a read error. The CDR3 here is CSSSLGGHSPQHF. The CDR3 bases are TGTTCCAGCAGCTTAGGGGGACACTCGCCCCAGCATTTT. The chain joins TRBV7-8 to TRBJ1-5, with a tentative D call TRBD1 (6 bases). The CDR3 has 13 amino acids. From germline, CDR1 is SGHVS and CDR2 FQNEAQ.

The table lists this clonotype with many counts. V usage is TRBV20-1 and J usage is TRBJ1-4; D is unresolved. The CDR3 is made up of 13 amino acids. Germline CDR1 reads DFQATT; CDR2 reads SNEGSKA (reference sequence). Deletions cut 0 bases from V and 8 bases from J, with 10 bases between. In DNA form, the CDR3 reads TGCAGTGCTAGAGACCCGACCGGGGAAAAACTGTTTTTT. Its protein product is CSARDPTGEKLFF.

This clonotype showed up many times. The chain links TRBV3-1 to TRBJ2-1; tentatively, D is TRBD1 or TRBD2 (6 bases each). CDR1 is LGHDT, CDR2 YNNKEL, per germline (reference sequence). The ends were cut back, 7 bases at V and 1 base at J, with 14 bases in the middle. This CDR3 is built from 15 residues. The CDR3 DNA is TGTGCCAGCACCCGAAGGGGGGTATCCTACAATGAGCAGTTCTTC. This codes for CASTRRGVSYNEQFF.

This clonotype was found many times. The rearrangement joins TRBV4-2 to TRBJ1-3, with 9 nucleotides matching TRBD1. Trimming removed 4 bases from V and 4 bases from J; junction bases left unmatched: 2. The germline V gene encodes CDR1 LGHNA and CDR2 YNFKEQ. The length of the CDR3 is 14 residues. The CDR3 protein is CASSPGQGGNTIYF. The CDR3, as DNA: TGTGCCAGCAGCCCCGGACAGGGGGGAAACACCATATATTTT.

In its sample, this clonotype was seen many times. This chain joins TRBV7-2 and TRBJ2-3; possible D gene TRBD2, 7 bases. The CDR3 runs to 15 residues. CDR1 is SGHTA, CDR2 FQGNSA, per germline. V was trimmed by 7 bases and J by 3 bases, leaving 17 bases between them. Written as DNA, the CDR3 is TGTGCCAGCACCAACTACGGGGGGCGGACAGATACGCAGTATTTT. It translates to CASTNYGGRTDTQYF. Supplemented by reference TRBV7-2 and TRBJ2-3, the full variable domain reads GAGVSQSPSNKVTEKGKDVELRCDPISGHTALYWYRQSLGQGLEFLIYFQGNSAPDKSGLPSDRFSAERTGGSVSTLTIQRTQQEDSAVYLCASTNYGGRTDTQYFGPGTRLTVL.

This clonotype was detected ten times or more. The chain joins TRBV7-8 to TRBJ2-3; the D gene is possibly TRBD1 (5 bases). The CDR3 consists of 16 residues. Looked up from germline, CDR1 is SGHVS and CDR2 is FQNEAQ. Between the trimmed V and J ends, which lost 7 bases and 5 bases, there was a span of 22 bases. This chain's CDR3 is CASTIRPRQSVDTQYF. The CDR3 DNA reads TGTGCCAGCACCATACGACCACGACAGAGTGTAGATACGCAGTATTTT.

A few counts support this clonotype. This sequence joins TRBV5-6 and TRBJ2-1, with 8 nucleotides matching TRBD2. With 4 bases clipped from V and 9 bases from J, the junction kept 6 bases outside the gene matches. The CDR3 has 13 residues. Germline-derived CDR1 and CDR2 are SGHDT and YYEEEE. CDR3 DNA sequence: TGTGCCAGCAGCCCGGGACTAGAGTCTGAGCAGTTCTTC. This codes for CASSPGLESEQFF.

The sample holds many counts of this clonotype. The chain employs TRBV5-1 and TRBJ2-5; 11 bases agree with TRBD1. V shed 4 bases, J shed 1 base, and the junction held 9 bases outside the gene matches. Germline V gene data show CDR1 as SGHRS and CDR2 as YFSETQ. This CDR3 region has 17 residues. CDR3 sequence reads: CASSRRGQGALQETQYF. CDR3 DNA: TGCGCCAGCAGCAGACGAGGACAGGGGGCGCTCCAAGAGACCCAGTACTTC.

Turning to this clonotype: At one end, the junction sequence differs from germline, possibly due to a read error. J is TRBJ1-6 and V is TRBV28; no reliable D call. Germline CDR1 and CDR2: MDHEN and SYDVKM. The CDR3 spans 15 residues. The chain's CDR3 is CASSLGARRQSPLNF. The CDR3 bases are TGTGCCAGCAGTTTAGGAGCCAGGCGGCAATCACCCCTCAACTTT.

This clonotype has at least ten counts. The rearrangement joins TRBV6-2 or TRBV6-3 to TRBJ2-2, with 13 nucleotides matching TRBD2. Germline V lookup: CDR1 MNHEY, CDR2 SVGEGT. J was trimmed by 4 bases and V by 6 bases; bases with no gene match: 14. This CDR3 is 19 amino acids long. CDR3 bases: TGTGCCAGCAGGGGTCTGGGACTAGCGGGGCCACAGGCCACCGGGGAGCTGTTTTTT. As protein: CASRGLGLAGPQATGELFF.

This clonotype came up a few times. CDR3 in amino acids: CSARDGGGGSETQYF. CDR3 coding DNA: TGCAGTGCTAGAGATGGGGGCGGGGGCAGTGAGACCCAGTACTTC. This chain links TRBV20-1 with TRBJ2-5; possibly TRBD2 for D (7 bases). V shed 0 bases and J shed 5 bases, with 16 bases lying between them. The germline gives CDR1 DFQATT, CDR2 SNEGSKA (reference sequence). The length of the CDR3 is 15 residues.

To note about this clonotype: Germline is not matched at one junction end, which may reflect a read error. The rearrangement joins TRBV6-6 to TRBJ1-3; D call uncertain. CDR1 is MNHNY, CDR2 SVGAGI, per germline (reference sequence). There are 16 residues in the CDR3. The CDR3 nucleotides read TGTGGCAGCAGTTACTCGGGCAGGATGGGAGGAAACACCATATATTTT. Translating gives CGSSYSGRMGGNTIYF.

This clonotype turned up a few times. The V call is TRBV9, the J call TRBJ2-2, with D tentatively TRBD2 (5 bases). The V gene lost 4 bases and the J gene lost 3 bases, with 16 bases spanning the gap. CDR1 SGDLS and CDR2 YYNGEE come from the germline V gene. The CDR3 is 16 residues long. This CDR3 reads CASSPRRTPHTGELFF. The CDR3 nucleotides are TGTGCCAGCAGCCCCCGGAGGACCCCCCACACCGGGGAGCTGTTTTTT.

At least ten counts were recorded for this clonotype. The chain links TRBV4-1 to TRBJ2-5; 14 bases agree with TRBD2. This CDR3 is 18 amino acids long. Germline-derived CDR1 and CDR2 are MGHRA and YSYEKL. V lost 4 bases to trimming and J lost 2 bases; unmatched junction nucleotides: 9. The CDR3: CASSRLSGTSGGQETQYF. The CDR3 DNA follows: TGCGCCAGCAGCCGACTCTCCGGGACTAGCGGGGGACAAGAGACCCAGTACTTC.

This clonotype was seen repeatedly, ten times or more. The chain uses TRBV4-3 and TRBJ2-7; D gene unclear. The CDR3 is 15 residues long. Germline V gives CDR1 LGHNA, CDR2 YSLEER. V lost 1 base to trimming and J lost 3 bases, with 13 bases between them. The CDR3 DNA sequence: TGCGCCAGCAGCCAAGGACTTCAGAGCTTCTACGAGCAGTACTTC. Its translation is CASSQGLQSFYEQYF.

This clonotype was picked up a small number of times. This chain joins TRBV7-9 and TRBJ1-2; TRBD1 is a possible D gene (5 bases). Deletions cut 5 bases from V and 7 bases from J, with 14 bases between. Germline V gene data show CDR1 as SEHNR and CDR2 as FQNEAQ (reference sequence). This CDR3 comprises 13 residues. The CDR3 region has the DNA TGTGCCAGCAGCGAAATCCAGGGAGGTGGCTACACCTTC. Its translation is CASSEIQGGGYTF.